The entry that follows covers one TCR beta chain sequence. No cognate antigen has been identified for it. Base qualities are not provided; no much larger clone lies one nucleotide away. Reading the label with the study, this specimen's time point is: roughly 23 months on ibrutinib. For TCR beta library preparation, roughly 2.2 micrograms of genomic DNA were isolated from cryopreserved PBMCs. High-throughput TCR beta sequencing was performed on longitudinal blood samples from CLL patients receiving ibrutinib monotherapy. Patients were enrolled in a phase 2 open-label single-center ibrutinib monotherapy trial. The sample originates from a study of cytotoxic CD8 clonotypes in ibrutinib-treated CLL (dated by TCRdb to the early 2020s). Context from the whole study: The cohort included about 15 treatment-naive and around 10 relapsed/refractory patients; roughly 17 were IGHV unmutated. Responses were partial in roughly 24 patients and complete in 2; after median around 68 months follow-up, approximately 15 stayed in remission and some twelve progressed. Response samples were obtained after a median of around 11 months of treatment, with a range of roughly 6 to 40 months. Samples averaged approximately 240,000 productive templates and approximately 100,000 productive rearrangements. Of the 90 or so participants in the trial, about 25 had longitudinal samples available. Cryopreserved peripheral blood mononuclear cells were collected before treatment, at response, and at either disease progression or sustained remission. Every sample from remission and from progressive disease was obtained while the patients were still on ibrutinib.

The study at large found these results: At baseline, clonality was higher than in age-matched healthy donors and showed a strong correlation with circulating CD8+ T-cell counts. Public clonotypes were rare and either contracted or stayed stable during treatment, and the rise in clonality at ibrutinib response reflected the expansion of private clonotypes. Lymph node repertoires were not examined, and the timing of sampling was not matched between patients in sustained remission and those whose disease progressed. Clonality increased at ibrutinib response, stayed stable in sustained remission, and fell back toward baseline at progression.

On a MiSeq, deep resolution sequencing aimed for a depth between 1 in 1 million and 1 in 200,000 T cells, with each clonotype covered 10x on average. The immunoSEQ hsTCRB Kit was used to generate the TCR beta libraries. The source study handled its data this way. Data were analyzed with ImmunoSEQ Data Assistant and ImmunoSEQ Analyzer, with V, D and J genes assigned per IMGT definitions. Clonality was computed as one minus normalized Shannon entropy of productive rearrangement frequencies, ranging from 0 to 1. Only overrepresented clonotypes making up at least 0.05% of each patient's repertoire were included in the public clonotype analysis. Roughly 13 age-matched healthy donor repertoires from immuneACCESS served as clonality controls. Drawn from immuneACCESS, this table holds only the in-frame rearrangements with V and J called that TCRdb kept. Clones are partly lost; checked studies trace under half to an unresolved V gene and leave the rest unexplained. V and J calls and clone size are given by that table; D and trimming were obtained from the DNA. Across this sample there are some 130,000 clones, with approximately 83% seen only once. The ten largest clones represent around 2% of the sample.

The clonotype originates from a human donor with chronic lymphocytic leukemia. Sequencing used PBMCs, obtained after 24 months of ibrutinib treatment.

The bases read TGTGCCAGCAGTTTTCGAACTGGCTACACCTTC. The translation is CASSFRTGYTF. The chain joins TRBV28 to TRBJ1-2; too little of a D gene remains to name it. The CDR3 contains 11 residues, cysteine and phenylalanine counted. Solely the CDR3 DNA is kept, with 33 bases framed from the first base. The germline ends are 6 bases apart after V is trimmed by 3 bases and J by 7 bases. In the germline V gene, CDR1 corresponds to MDHEN and CDR2 to SYDVKM.